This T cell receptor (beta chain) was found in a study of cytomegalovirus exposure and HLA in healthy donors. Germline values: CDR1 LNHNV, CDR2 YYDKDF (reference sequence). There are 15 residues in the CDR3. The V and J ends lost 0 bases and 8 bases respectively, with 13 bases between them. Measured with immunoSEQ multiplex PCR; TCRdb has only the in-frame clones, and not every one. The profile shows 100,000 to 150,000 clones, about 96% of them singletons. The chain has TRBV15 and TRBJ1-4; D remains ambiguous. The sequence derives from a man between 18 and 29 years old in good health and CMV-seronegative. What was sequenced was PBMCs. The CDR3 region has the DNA TGTGCCACCAGCAGAGACGGCGGCCCGGCGGAAAAACTGTTTTTT. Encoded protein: CATSRDGGPAEKLFF.